The clone carrying this T cell receptor beta chain is classed as large. One entry per CDR3 protein, called by TCRdb with MiXCR from the RT-PCR reads. The sample has around 2,000 distinct CDR3 sequences, approximately 7.4% seen once; the top ten hold around an eighth. Per germline, CDR1 LNHNV and CDR2 YYDKDF (reference sequence). V gave up 0 bases and J gave up 0 bases, with 6 bases separating them. The CDR3 runs 16 residues. These data are taken from a study of immune reconstitution after stem cell transplant in scleroderma. V gene TRBV15 combines with J gene TRBJ2-6; D is unresolved. Sampling was carried out before or after autologous hematopoietic stem cell transplantation (not recorded which). This receptor was obtained from a male donor with systemic sclerosis. CDR3 protein: CATSRDTASGANVLTF. The CDR3 DNA reads as TGTGCCACCAGCAGAGATACAGCCTCTGGGGCCAACGTCCTGACTTTC. The full variable domain, its missing parts supplied by reference TRBV15 and TRBJ2-6, is DAMVIQNPRYQVTQFGKPVTLSCSQTLNHNVMYWYQQKSSQAPKLLFHYYDKDFNNEADTPDNFQSRRPNTSFCFLDIRSPGLGDTAMYLCATSRDTASGANVLTFGAGSRLTVL.